This T cell receptor beta chain comes out of a study of cytomegalovirus exposure and HLA in healthy donors. Amplification used 60 Vbeta primers and 13 Jbeta primers. The protocol was immunoSEQ multiplex PCR, while the TCRdb copy is restricted to in-frame clones and leaves out a portion. The sample records some 28,000 clones, 62% being singletons. Study-wide findings and caveats: What a later analysis showed was that several of the most significant clusters appeared linked to common viral pathogens. Earlier analysis yielded a pattern in which most TCR beta V segments were productive about 90% or about 30% of the time. The study had only CMV serostatus as immune exposure information. Versus the roughly 700-donor mean, an Asian-associated ancestry cluster reportedly showed fewer N-insertions in a later analysis.

The sample holds a few counts of this clone. As yet, its antigen is unknown. The germline V and J ends were trimmed by 1 base and 4 bases, with 8 bases remaining between them. This CDR3 has 14 amino acids. The germline gives CDR1 MNHNS, CDR2 SASEGT. This TCR was sampled from a male donor in good health and CMV-seropositive. Input material: PBMCs. The chain is built from TRBV6-1 and TRBJ1-5; unclear D gene. The CDR3 spells CASSEGWENQPQHF. CDR3 DNA: TGTGCCAGCAGTGAAGGGTGGGAGAATCAGCCCCAGCATTTT.